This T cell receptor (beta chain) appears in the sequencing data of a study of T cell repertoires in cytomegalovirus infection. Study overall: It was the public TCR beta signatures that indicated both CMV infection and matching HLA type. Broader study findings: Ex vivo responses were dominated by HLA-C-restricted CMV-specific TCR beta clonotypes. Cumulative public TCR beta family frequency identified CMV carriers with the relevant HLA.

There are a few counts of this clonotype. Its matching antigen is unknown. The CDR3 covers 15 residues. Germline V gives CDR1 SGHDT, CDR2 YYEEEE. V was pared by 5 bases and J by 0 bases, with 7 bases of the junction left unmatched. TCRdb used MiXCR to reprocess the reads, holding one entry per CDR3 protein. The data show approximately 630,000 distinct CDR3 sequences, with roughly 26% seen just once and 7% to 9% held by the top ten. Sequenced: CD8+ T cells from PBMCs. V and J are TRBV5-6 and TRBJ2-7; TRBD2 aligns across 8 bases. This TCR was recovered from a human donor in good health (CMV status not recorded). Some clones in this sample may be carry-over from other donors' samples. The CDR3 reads CASSGARGVSYEQYF. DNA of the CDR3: TGTGCCAGCAGTGGAGCGCGGGGGGTCTCCTACGAGCAGTACTTC.